The source of this T cell receptor (beta chain) is a study of shared clonotypes between healthy human individuals. As defined, naive CD8 cells were CD45RO-negative and positively selected for CCR7, with terminally differentiated effector memory CD45RA+ cells excluded. Participating donors were healthy, HIV-negative adults free of recent acute infections or vaccinations. The CDR3 runs to 14 residues. Trimming stripped 5 bases from V and 2 bases from J, with 12 bases between. The germline CDR1 and CDR2 sequences are SEHNR and FQNEAQ (reference sequence). Here immunoSEQ multiplex PCR was the method, and the copy in TCRdb shows in-frame clones only, minus some. The data show around 580,000 clones, with roughly 98% seen just once and 0.25% to 0.35% held by the top ten.

The sequenced sample consisted of naive CD8+ T cells sorted from blood. The source is a man younger than 45 in good health. J is TRBJ2-5 and V is TRBV7-9, with D perhaps being TRBD1 or TRBD2 (6 bases each). CDR3 in amino acids: CASSEEGGQETQYF. The DNA for the CDR3 is TGTGCCAGCAGCGAAGAGGGGGGACAAGAGACCCAGTACTTC. Filled out from reference TRBV7-9 and TRBJ2-5, the complete variable domain reads DTGVSQNPRHKITKRGQNVTFRCDPISEHNRLYWYRQTLGQGPEFLTYFQNEAQLEKSRLLSDRFSAERPKGSFSTLEIQRTEQGDSAMYLCASSEEGGQETQYFGPGTRLLVL.